These T cell receptor beta chains were read from a single sample in a study of blood T cell repertoires in COVID-19. Assay: immunoSEQ multiplex PCR; the TCRdb copy retains only in-frame clones and omits some. The sample includes around 60,000 clones, approximately 88% of them seen just once. Sequencing was performed on peripheral blood. The receptors shown here come from a middle-aged man with active COVID-19. The CDR3 runs from the conserved cysteine through the conserved F or W.

V: TRBV27; CDR3: CASSGLAGGNTGELFF
V: TRBV6-5; CDR3: CASIAIRLNTEAFF
V: TRBV2; CDR3: CASGLLGPYEQYF
V: TRBV5-6; CDR3: CASSLAFRGRGEQYF
V: TRBV19; CDR3: CASSIWRRDDQPQHF
V: TRBV4-1; CDR3: CASSGSLMNTEAFF
V: TRBV28; CDR3: CASRRTGDTQYF
V: TRBV5-1; CDR3: CASSSPPRASGRSATQYF
V: TRBV5-1; CDR3: CASSFLSSGANVLTF
V: TRBV3-1/TRBV3-2; CDR3: CASSQDPGSNQPQHF
V: TRBV3-1/TRBV3-2; CDR3: CASSQDRGNTEAFF
V: TRBV5-1; CDR3: CASRTEAGGPGNEQFF
V: TRBV6-5; CDR3: CASSYDRDSYEQYF
V: TRBV6-6; CDR3: CASSRWVLVMGGDTQYF
V: TRBV9; CDR3: CASSLTGRQETQYF
V: TRBV5-1; CDR3: CASRLQGTSSPETQYF
V: TRBV4-1; CDR3: CASSPSVATNEKLFF
V: TRBV6-2/TRBV6-3; CDR3: CASSLAGGRTDTQYF
V: TRBV5-1; CDR3: CASSFSSTDTQYF
V: TRBV11-3; CDR3: CASSLGAGGQETQYF
V: TRBV2; CDR3: CASSLRTGSGKNIQYF
V: TRBV6-5; CDR3: CASSYRQGGMNTEAFF
V: TRBV19; CDR3: CASSNTGGGYTF
V: TRBV5-1; CDR3: CASSLGATSGGGHQETQYF
V: TRBV27; CDR3: CASSFRDSDSPLHF
V: TRBV5-1; CDR3: CASSFGLTSGGAREQYF
V: TRBV19; CDR3: CASIRTGPHF
V: TRBV19; CDR3: CASAGASQETQYF
V: TRBV3-1/TRBV3-2; CDR3: CASSLQRGKQYF
V: TRBV19; CDR3: CASRLDRAGNQPQHF
V: TRBV29-1; CDR3: CSVDTGQENYGYTF
V: TRBV30; CDR3: CAWSVRGSEQYF
V: TRBV2; CDR3: CASSDTGENSPLHF
V: TRBV3-1/TRBV3-2; CDR3: CASSPDLNTEAFF
V: TRBV2; CDR3: CASSEYRDRAFF
V: TRBV29-1; CDR3: CSVPAGKETQYF
V: TRBV5-4; CDR3: CASRTTGNYGYTF
V: TRBV5-6; CDR3: CASVAGGTGELFF
V: TRBV5-6; CDR3: CASSLPTGTGNTIYF
V: TRBV28; CDR3: CASSSAAAKFYYEQYF
V: TRBV19; CDR3: CASSISLAGLRNEQFF
V: TRBV6-5; CDR3: CASVEGGGGQPQHF
V: TRBV4-1; CDR3: CASSHAVSNYGYTF
V: TRBV19; CDR3: CASSIRAGTRTDTQYF